This T cell receptor (beta chain) was recovered during a study of preoperative IRX-2 immunotherapy in early breast cancer (dated by TCRdb to about 2019). Explained via the paper, the treatment or condition label denotes: preoperative locoregional IRX-2 cytokine immunotherapy. The samples were obtained from a phase Ib study in which preoperative, locoregional IRX-2 cytokine immunotherapy intended to prime immune responses was tested. Donors were patients with early-stage breast cancer who received IRX-2 before surgery. On this clone itself: There is no known antigen for this receptor. No base quality values were provided; no much bigger clone lies one nucleotide off.

The CDR3 holds 14 amino acids from the cysteine to the phenylalanine. The DNA shown is the 42-base CDR3, in frame from base 1. Clipping removes 3 bases from V and 4 bases from J, with 3 as the unmatched junction base count. CDR1 and CDR2, per the germline V gene, are KGHSH and LQKENI. Library construction relied on the immunoSEQ multiplex PCR assay. TCRdb took over this immuneACCESS table, retaining in-frame rearrangements with V and J assigned. Such tables are incomplete; in checked studies, under half of the missing clones stem from an unresolved V gene, and the remainder is unexplained. This sample has over 55,000 clones in its table, and 94% of those were observed once. The top ten constitute 1.5% to 2% of the sample.

The origin of this receptor is a human donor with breast cancer. This material was collected from a patient treated with IRX-2 immunotherapy. This chain joins TRBV18 to TRBJ1-5; 7 junctional bases match TRBD1. The DNA sequence is TGTGCCAGCTCACCCCGGGACAGAAATCAGCCCCAGCATTTT. This codes for CASSPRDRNQPQHF.